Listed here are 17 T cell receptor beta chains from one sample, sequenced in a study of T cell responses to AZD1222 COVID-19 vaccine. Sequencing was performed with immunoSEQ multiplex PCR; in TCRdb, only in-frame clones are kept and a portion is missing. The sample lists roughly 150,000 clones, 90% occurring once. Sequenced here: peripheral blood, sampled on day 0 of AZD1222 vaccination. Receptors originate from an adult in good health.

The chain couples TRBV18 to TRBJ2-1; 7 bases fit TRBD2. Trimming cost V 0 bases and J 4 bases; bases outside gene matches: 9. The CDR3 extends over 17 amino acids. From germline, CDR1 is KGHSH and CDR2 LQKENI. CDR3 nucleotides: TGTGCCAGCTCACCACCGGGCCGGGAGGTTGGATACAATGAGCAGTTCTTC. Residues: CASSPPGREVGYNEQFF.

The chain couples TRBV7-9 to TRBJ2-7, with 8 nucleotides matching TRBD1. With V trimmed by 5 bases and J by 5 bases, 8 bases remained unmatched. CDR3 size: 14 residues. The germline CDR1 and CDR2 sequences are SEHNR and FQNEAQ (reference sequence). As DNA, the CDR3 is TGTGCCAGCAGCCAGGATTACAGGGGGGACGAGCAGTACTTC. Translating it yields CASSQDYRGDEQYF.

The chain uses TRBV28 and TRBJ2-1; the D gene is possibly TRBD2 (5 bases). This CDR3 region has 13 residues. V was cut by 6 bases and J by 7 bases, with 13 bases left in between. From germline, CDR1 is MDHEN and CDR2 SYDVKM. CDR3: CASRREGGNEQFF. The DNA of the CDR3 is TGTGCCAGCAGGAGGGAAGGAGGTAATGAGCAGTTCTTC.

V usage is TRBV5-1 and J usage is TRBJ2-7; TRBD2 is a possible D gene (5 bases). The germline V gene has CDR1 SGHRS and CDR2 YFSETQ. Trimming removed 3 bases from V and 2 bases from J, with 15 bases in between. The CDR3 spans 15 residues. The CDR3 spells CASSSAGKSAYEQYF. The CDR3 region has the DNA TGCGCCAGCAGCTCGGCCGGGAAATCTGCCTACGAGCAGTACTTC.

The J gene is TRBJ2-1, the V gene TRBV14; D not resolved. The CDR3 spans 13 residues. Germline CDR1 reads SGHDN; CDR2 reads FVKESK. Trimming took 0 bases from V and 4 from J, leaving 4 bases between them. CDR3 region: CASSQDWYNEQFF. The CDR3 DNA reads TGTGCCAGCAGCCAAGACTGGTACAATGAGCAGTTCTTC.

The CDR3 region has the DNA TGTGCCAGCAGCTTGCGGGACGGAGACACCGGGGAGCTGTTTTTT. This encodes CASSLRDGDTGELFF. The chain couples TRBV7-9 to TRBJ2-2; TRBD2 might be the D (6 bases). The CDR3 spans 15 residues. Germline V gene data show CDR1 as SEHNR and CDR2 as FQNEAQ (reference sequence). Trimming stripped 3 bases from V and 3 bases from J, with 11 bases between.

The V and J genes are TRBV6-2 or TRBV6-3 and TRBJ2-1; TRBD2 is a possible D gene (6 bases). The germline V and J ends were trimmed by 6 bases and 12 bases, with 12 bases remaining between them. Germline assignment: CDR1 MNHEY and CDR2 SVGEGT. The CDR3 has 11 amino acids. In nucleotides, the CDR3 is TGTGCCAGCAGCCCAAGGGACTTGCAGTTCTTC. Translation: CASSPRDLQFF.

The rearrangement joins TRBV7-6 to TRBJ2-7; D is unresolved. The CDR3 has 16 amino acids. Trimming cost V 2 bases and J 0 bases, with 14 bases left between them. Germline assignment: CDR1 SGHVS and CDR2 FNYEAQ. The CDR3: CASSLKSSNPSYEQYF. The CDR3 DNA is TGTGCCAGCAGCTTAAAGTCTTCCAACCCCTCCTACGAGCAGTACTTC.

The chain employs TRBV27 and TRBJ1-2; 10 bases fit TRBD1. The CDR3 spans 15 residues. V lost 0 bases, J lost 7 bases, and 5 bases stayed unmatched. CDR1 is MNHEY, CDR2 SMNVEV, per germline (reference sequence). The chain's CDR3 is CASSLSGTGEGGYTF. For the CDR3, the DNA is TGTGCCAGCAGTTTATCGGGGACAGGGGAGGGTGGCTACACCTTC.

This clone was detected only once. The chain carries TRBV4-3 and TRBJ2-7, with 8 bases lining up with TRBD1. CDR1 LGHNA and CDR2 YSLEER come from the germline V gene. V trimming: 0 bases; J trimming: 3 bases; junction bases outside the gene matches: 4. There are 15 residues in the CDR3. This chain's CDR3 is CASSQEQGESYEQYF. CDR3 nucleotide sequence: TGCGCCAGCAGCCAAGAACAGGGGGAGAGCTACGAGCAGTACTTC.

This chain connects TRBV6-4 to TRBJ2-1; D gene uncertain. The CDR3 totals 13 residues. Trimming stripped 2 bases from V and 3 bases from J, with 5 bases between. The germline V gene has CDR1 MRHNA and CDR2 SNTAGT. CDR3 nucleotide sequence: TGTGCCAGCAGTGACAGGCTCTACAATGAGCAGTTCTTC. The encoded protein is CASSDRLYNEQFF.

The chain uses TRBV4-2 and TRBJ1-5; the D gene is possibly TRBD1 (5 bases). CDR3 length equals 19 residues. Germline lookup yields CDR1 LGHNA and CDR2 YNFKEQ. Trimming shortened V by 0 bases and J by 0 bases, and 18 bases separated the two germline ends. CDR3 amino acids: CASSQDLGFRGDSNQPQHF. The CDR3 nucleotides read TGTGCCAGCAGCCAAGATCTGGGTTTCAGAGGGGATAGCAATCAGCCCCAGCATTTT.

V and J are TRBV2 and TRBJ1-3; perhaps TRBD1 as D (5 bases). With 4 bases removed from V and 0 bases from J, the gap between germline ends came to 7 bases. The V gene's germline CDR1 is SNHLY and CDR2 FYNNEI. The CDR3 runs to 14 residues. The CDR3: CASSGQSSGNTIYF. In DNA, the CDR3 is TGTGCCAGCAGTGGACAGTCCTCTGGAAACACCATATATTTT. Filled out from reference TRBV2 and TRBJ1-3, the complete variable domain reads EPEVTQTPSHQVTQMGQEVILRCVPISNHLYFYWYRQILGQKVEFLVSFYNNEISEKSEIFDDQFSVERPDGSNFTLKIRSTKLEDSAMYFCASSGQSSGNTIYFGEGSWLTVV.

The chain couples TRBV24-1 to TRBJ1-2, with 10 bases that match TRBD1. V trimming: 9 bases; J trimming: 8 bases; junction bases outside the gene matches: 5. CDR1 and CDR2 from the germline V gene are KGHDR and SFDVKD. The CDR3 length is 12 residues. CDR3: CATLGQGEGYTF. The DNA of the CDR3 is TGTGCCACCCTCGGACAGGGGGAAGGCTACACCTTC.

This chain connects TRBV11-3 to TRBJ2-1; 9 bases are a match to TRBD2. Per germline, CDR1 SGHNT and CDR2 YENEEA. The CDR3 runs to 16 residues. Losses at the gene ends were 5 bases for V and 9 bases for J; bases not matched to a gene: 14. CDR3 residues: CASSPPGAGGFGEQFF. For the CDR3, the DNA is TGTGCCAGCAGCCCCCCCGGAGCGGGAGGTTTTGGTGAGCAGTTCTTC.

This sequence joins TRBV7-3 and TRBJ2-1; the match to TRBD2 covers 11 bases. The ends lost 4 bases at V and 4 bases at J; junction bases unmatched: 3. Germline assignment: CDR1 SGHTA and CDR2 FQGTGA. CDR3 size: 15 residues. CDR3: CASSSGTSGYNEQFF. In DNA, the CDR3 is TGTGCCAGCAGCTCCGGGACTAGCGGTTACAATGAGCAGTTCTTC.

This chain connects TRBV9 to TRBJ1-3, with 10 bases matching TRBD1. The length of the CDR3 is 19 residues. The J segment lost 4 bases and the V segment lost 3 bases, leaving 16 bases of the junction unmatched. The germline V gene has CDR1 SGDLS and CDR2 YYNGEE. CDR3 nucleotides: TGTGCCAGCAGCGGAAATCCGTTGACAGGGGGCATACCCGGAAACACCATATATTTT. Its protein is CASSGNPLTGGIPGNTIYF.